These 23 T cell receptor beta chains share one sample of origin, sequenced in a study of neoadjuvant anti-PD-1 for oral cavity cancer. Repertoires were generated with immunoSEQ multiplex PCR, while TCRdb's copy carries only in-frame clones and drops some. This repertoire shows about 9,100 clones, 60% to 65% found once; its top ten account for less than 5%. Specified time point: after neoadjuvant nivolumab, at surgical resection. The sequences come from PBMCs, collected after nivolumab (anti-PD-1) treatment. The receptors stem from a person aged 35-79 years with oral cavity squamous cell carcinoma.

The rearrangement uses TRBV6-1 and TRBJ1-1; D uncertain. The CDR3 is 15 amino acids. Trimming took 1 base from V and 1 from J, leaving 10 bases between them. In germline, CDR1 is MNHNS, CDR2 SASEGT. CDR3 sequence reads: CASSEGVQRNTEAFF. DNA for the CDR3: TGTGCCAGCAGTGAAGGGGTACAGAGGAACACTGAAGCTTTCTTT.

This clone was observed a single time. The gene calls are TRBV13 and TRBJ1-3; D is uncertain. Trimming stripped 0 bases from V and 8 bases from J, with 11 bases between. The CDR3 loop spans 14 amino acids. CDR1 PRHDT and CDR2 FYEKMQ come from the germline V gene (reference sequence). The CDR3 region has the DNA TGTGCCAGCAGCTTAGGGGGTACATGGGACACCATATATTTT. Protein product: CASSLGGTWDTIYF. The complete variable domain, with remaining parts taken from reference TRBV13 and TRBJ1-3, reads AAGVIQSPRHLIKEKRETATLKCYPIPRHDTVYWYQQGPGQDPQFLISFYEKMQSDKGSIPDRFSAQQFSDYHSELNMSSLELGDSALYFCASSLGGTWDTIYFGEGSWLTVV.

CDR3 nucleotides: TGTGCCAGCAGCCGGGGGACGGAGGGGTTGAGCTCCTACGAGCAGTACTTC. Translating it yields CASSRGTEGLSSYEQYF. The chain employs TRBV4-2 and TRBJ2-7, with D possibly TRBD2 on 6 matching bases. The germline gives CDR1 LGHNA, CDR2 YNFKEQ. The germline V and J ends were trimmed by 4 bases and 0 bases, with 19 bases remaining between them. The length of the CDR3 is 17 residues.

This chain links TRBV6-5 with TRBJ2-5; D may be TRBD1 or TRBD2 (5 bases each). The CDR3 covers 14 residues. Germline V gene lookup returns CDR1 MNHEY and CDR2 SVGAGI. Between the trimmed V and J ends, which lost 5 bases and 1 base, there was a span of 11 bases. The CDR3 reads CASSPAGAQETQYF. The DNA for the CDR3 is TGTGCCAGCAGTCCCGCCGGGGCCCAAGAGACCCAGTACTTC.

This clone was detected once. This chain joins TRBV10-2 and TRBJ1-1, with D hard to call. V was clipped by 0 bases and J by 0 bases, with 14 bases between them. The CDR3 covers 17 residues. The V gene's germline CDR1 is WSHSY and CDR2 SAAADI. CDR3 in amino acids: CASSESRLSQMNTEAFF. In DNA form, the CDR3 reads TGCGCCAGCAGTGAGTCTAGATTAAGTCAGATGAACACTGAAGCTTTCTTT.

This rearrangement joins TRBV7-2 to TRBJ1-2, with D possibly TRBD1 on 5 matching bases. V lost 5 bases and J 7 bases, leaving 11 bases between the germline ends. Per the germline V gene, CDR1 is SGHTA and CDR2 is FQGNSA. The CDR3 has 12 amino acids. DNA for the CDR3: TGTGCCAGCAGCCTAGACAGTTTTGGCTACACCTTC. Translated: CASSLDSFGYTF.

The chain is built from TRBV7-6 and TRBJ2-7; 8 bases line up with TRBD1. Germline loops: CDR1 SGHVS, CDR2 FNYEAQ. CDR3 length equals 14 residues. The V segment lost 5 bases and the J segment 4 bases; nucleotides outside the gene matches: 7. In DNA, the CDR3 is TGTGCCAGCAGCCGCGACAGGGGAGCTTACGAGCAGTACTTC. Amino acids: CASSRDRGAYEQYF. The entire variable domain, with the rest obtained from reference TRBV7-6 and TRBJ2-7, is as follows: GAGVSQSPRYKVTKRGQDVALRCDPISGHVSLYWYRQALGQGPEFLTYFNYEAQQDKSGLPNDRFSAERPEGSISTLTIQRTEQRDSAMYRCASSRDRGAYEQYFGPGTRLTVT.

To note about this clone: An end of the junction differs from the germline gene, which may be a read error. The chain couples TRBV19 to TRBJ2-1, with TRBD2 matching over 7 bases. This CDR3 region has 14 residues. Per the germline V gene, CDR1 is LNHDA and CDR2 is SQIVND (reference sequence). The CDR3 DNA reads as TGTGCCAGTACTATAGCGGGCCAACGAGGTGAGCAGTTCTTC. Its translation: CASTIAGQRGEQFF.

This chain connects TRBV2 to TRBJ2-2; the match to TRBD1 covers 9 bases. In germline, CDR1 is SNHLY, CDR2 FYNNEI. The ends lost 11 bases at V and 9 bases at J; junction bases unmatched: 22. The CDR3 extends over 17 amino acids. CDR3 residues: CAAYRRDRETPVRELFF. CDR3 sequence (DNA): TGTGCCGCATACAGGCGGGACAGGGAAACCCCAGTGAGGGAGCTGTTTTTT.

This clone was seen a handful of times. The chain links TRBV11-2 to TRBJ2-3; weak D call: TRBD2 (5 bases). CDR3 length equals 12 residues. V lost 8 bases and J lost 2, with 8 bases in between. The germline CDR1 and CDR2 sequences are SGHAT and FQNNGV. CDR3 protein: CASGGDTDTQYF. The CDR3 bases are TGTGCCAGCGGAGGCGACACAGATACGCAGTATTTT.

The chain joins TRBV7-6 to TRBJ1-1; no definite D call. V shed 0 bases and J shed 0 bases, with 8 bases lying between them. There are 15 residues in the CDR3. Germline lookup yields CDR1 SGHVS and CDR2 FNYEAQ. CDR3 nucleotide sequence: TGTGCCAGCAGCTTAGCCAGGTCCTTGAACACTGAAGCTTTCTTT. The encoded protein is CASSLARSLNTEAFF. Complete variable domain (other parts from reference TRBV7-6 and TRBJ1-1): GAGVSQSPRYKVTKRGQDVALRCDPISGHVSLYWYRQALGQGPEFLTYFNYEAQQDKSGLPNDRFSAERPEGSISTLTIQRTEQRDSAMYRCASSLARSLNTEAFFGQGTRLTVV.

Here the CDR3 reads CASSGWKGEAFF. CDR3 coding DNA: TGTGCCAGCAGTGGATGGAAGGGTGAAGCTTTCTTT. This chain links TRBV2 with TRBJ1-1; D call uncertain. Looked up from germline, CDR1 is SNHLY and CDR2 is FYNNEI. The V gene lost 4 bases and the J gene lost 7 bases, with 10 bases spanning the gap. The CDR3 totals 12 residues.

The chain combines TRBV11-2 with TRBJ2-5; no definite D call. The CDR3 is made up of 13 amino acids. The V gene's germline CDR1 is SGHAT and CDR2 FQNNGV. V was shortened by 1 base and J by 6 bases, with 9 bases between the two germline ends. CDR3 region: CASSLAGPQTQYF. Here the CDR3 DNA reads TGTGCCAGCAGCTTAGCAGGACCGCAGACCCAGTACTTC.

J is TRBJ1-2 and V is TRBV7-2, with a tentative D call TRBD1 (5 bases). V gave up 6 bases and J gave up 2 bases, with 16 bases separating them. Per the germline V gene, CDR1 is SGHTA and CDR2 is FQGNSA. The CDR3 covers 15 residues. The CDR3 region has the DNA TGTGCCAGCAGTCTAGAGCCGGGGGGAAACTATGGCTACACCTTC. It is translated as CASSLEPGGNYGYTF.

CDR3 amino acids: CASSSRGYEYQETQYF. CDR3 DNA: TGTGCCAGCAGCTCACGGGGCTACGAGTACCAAGAGACCCAGTACTTC. The chain uses TRBV5-6 and TRBJ2-5, with D perhaps given as TRBD1 or TRBD2 (5 bases each). The CDR3 length is 16 residues. The V gene lost 3 bases and the J gene lost 0 bases, with 15 bases spanning the gap. The germline V gene encodes CDR1 SGHDT and CDR2 YYEEEE.

This clone was seen only a few times. This chain joins TRBV2 and TRBJ1-6; a weak D match, TRBD1 (5 bases). The ends were cut back, 0 bases at V and 9 bases at J, with 15 bases in the middle. Germline loops: CDR1 SNHLY, CDR2 FYNNEI. The CDR3 extends over 16 amino acids. The chain's CDR3 is CASSEALRGGSSPLHF. In nucleotides, the CDR3 is TGTGCCAGCAGTGAAGCGCTTCGGGGGGGTAGTTCACCCCTCCACTTT.

The rearrangement uses TRBV7-6 and TRBJ1-4; D unresolved. Looked up from germline, CDR1 is SGHVS and CDR2 is FNYEAQ. This CDR3 has 15 residues. With 2 bases removed from V and 4 bases from J, the gap between germline ends came to 11 bases. Written as DNA, the CDR3 is TGTGCCAGCAGCTTATCAAACAGCAATAATGAAAAACTGTTTTTT. It translates to CASSLSNSNNEKLFF.

This clone occurred once. The genes are TRBV30 and TRBJ1-1; the D gene is possibly TRBD1 (6 bases). CDR3 length equals 13 residues. CDR1 is GTSNPN, CDR2 SVGIG, per germline (reference sequence). V dropped 6 bases and J dropped 2 bases, with 13 bases sitting between them. In DNA form, the CDR3 reads TGTGCCTGTCCAGGGGTCGGAAACACTGAAGCTTTCTTT. This gives the protein CACPGVGNTEAFF.

The V call is TRBV6-5, the J call TRBJ2-5, with 12 bases aligning to TRBD2. The CDR3 totals 16 residues. The V gene's germline CDR1 is MNHEY and CDR2 SVGAGI. The V and J ends lost 2 bases and 4 bases, in that order; junction bases with no gene match: 5. CDR3 protein: CASSYRTSGNTETQYF. CDR3 nucleotides: TGTGCCAGCAGTTACAGGACTAGCGGGAATACAGAGACCCAGTACTTC.

This clone was counted only a few times. The chain links TRBV6-4 to TRBJ2-2; TRBD1 is a possible D gene (6 bases). The germline V gene encodes CDR1 MRHNA and CDR2 SNTAGT. The CDR3 is 15 amino acids. The ends were cut back, 0 bases at V and 6 bases at J, with 11 bases in the middle. Written as DNA, the CDR3 is TGTGCCAGCAGTGACTCGGGGGACATTCCCGGGGAGCTGTTTTTT. The encoded protein is CASSDSGDIPGELFF.

Sample share makes this clone medium-sized. The chain couples TRBV6-4 to TRBJ2-6, with D unclear. With 1 base removed from V and 0 bases from J, the gap between germline ends came to 7 bases. Germline V gene lookup returns CDR1 MRHNA and CDR2 SNTAGT. This CDR3 region has 16 residues. CDR3 loop: CASSDLGSSGANVLTF. The CDR3 region has the DNA TGTGCCAGCAGTGACTTAGGCTCCTCTGGGGCCAACGTCCTGACTTTC.

The chain employs TRBV27 and TRBJ1-1; 8 nucleotides agree with TRBD1. This CDR3 comprises 15 residues. With V trimmed by 5 bases and J by 5 bases, 10 bases remained unmatched. Per germline, CDR1 MNHEY and CDR2 SMNVEV (reference sequence). The CDR3 is CASSPRPGGRTEAFF. The CDR3 DNA reads as TGTGCCAGCAGTCCCCGGCCAGGGGGCAGAACTGAAGCTTTCTTT.

The rearrangement uses TRBV29-1 and TRBJ2-5; D is unclear. Germline V gene data show CDR1 as SQVTM and CDR2 as ANQGSEA. V dropped 3 bases and J dropped 2 bases, with 19 bases sitting between them. The CDR3 has 16 amino acids. The CDR3 loop reads CSVDRLLGSEQETQYF. As DNA, the CDR3 is TGCAGCGTTGATCGGCTATTAGGGTCGGAACAAGAGACCCAGTACTTC.